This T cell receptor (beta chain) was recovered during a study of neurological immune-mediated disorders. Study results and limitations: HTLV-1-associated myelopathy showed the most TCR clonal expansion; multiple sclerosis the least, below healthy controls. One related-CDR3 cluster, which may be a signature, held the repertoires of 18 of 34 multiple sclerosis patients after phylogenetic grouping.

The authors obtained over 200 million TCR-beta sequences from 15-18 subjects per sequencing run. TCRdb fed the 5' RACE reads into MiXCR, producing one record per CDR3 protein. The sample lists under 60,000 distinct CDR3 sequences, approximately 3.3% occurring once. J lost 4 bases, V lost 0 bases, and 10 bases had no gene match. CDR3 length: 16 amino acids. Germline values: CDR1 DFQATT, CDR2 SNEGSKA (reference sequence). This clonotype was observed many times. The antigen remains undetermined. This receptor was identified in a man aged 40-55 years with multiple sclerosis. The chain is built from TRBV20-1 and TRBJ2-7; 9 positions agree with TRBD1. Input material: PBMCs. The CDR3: CSARDPRDRARYEQYF. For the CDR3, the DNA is TGCAGTGCTAGAGATCCCCGGGACAGGGCCAGGTACGAGCAGTACTTC.